The clone carrying this T cell receptor beta chain was counted once. No antigen is known for it. Recent vaccinations or acute infections were absent in the healthy HIV-negative adult donors. The data belong to a study of shared clonotypes between healthy human individuals. As for the study in general: For every donor, three CD4 naive, three CD4 memory, two CD8 naive and one CD8 memory plates were used. Study results and limitations: Across a handful of donors, naive CD4 shared roughly 5%, naive CD8 less than 4%, memory CD4 about 2.4%, memory CD8 0.35% to 0.5%. What rarefaction showed was incomplete sorted-subset sequencing despite large depth.

The method was immunoSEQ multiplex PCR; TCRdb's version includes in-frame clones alone and lacks a portion of them. The sample has approximately 1.5 million clones, around 98% seen once; the top ten hold about 0.45%. The CDR3 covers 16 residues. Looked up from germline, CDR1 is KGHSH and CDR2 is LQKENI. J was trimmed by 2 bases and V by 3 bases; bases with no gene match: 6. The chain recombines TRBV18 with TRBJ2-3, with 9 bases that match TRBD2. This TCR derives from a man aged 25-45 years in good health. The sequenced sample was naive CD4+ T cells sorted from blood. The subset: CD45RA+ positively selected. CDR3 nucleotide sequence: TGTGCCAGCTCACCGGGCGGCGGGAGGGCCACAGATACGCAGTATTTT. As protein: CASSPGGGRATDTQYF.